What follows are 30 T cell receptor beta chains derived from one specimen sequenced in a study of cytomegalovirus exposure and HLA in healthy donors (TCRdb year 2017). Library generation was performed with the immunoSEQ multiplex PCR assay. Entries here come from immuneACCESS through TCRdb and include only in-frame sequences with V and J called. Some clones fail to appear in such tables; in the studies checked, an unresolved V gene covers under half of the shortfall, and the cause of the remainder is unknown. Recorded for this sample are about 150,000 clones; 91% of them occurred a single time. Jointly, the top ten make up about 0.75% of the sample. Sequenced: PBMCs. These receptors were obtained from a man in his late teens or twenties in good health and CMV-seronegative.

This rearrangement joins TRBV19 to TRBJ1-5, with 7 bases lining up with TRBD1. The CDR3 runs to 15 residues. The V and J ends lost 6 bases and 2 bases, in that order; junction bases with no gene match: 7. Germline V CDR1 and CDR2: LNHDA, SQIVND (reference sequence). CDR3 sequence (DNA): TGTGCCAGTAGGCCACCAGGGGGAGGCAATCAGCCCCAGCATTTT. Residues: CASRPPGGGNQPQHF.

The chain is built from TRBV7-9 and TRBJ1-1; D gene ambiguous. V lost 1 base and J 0 bases, leaving 12 bases between the germline ends. Germline V gene sequence: CDR1 SEHNR, CDR2 FQNEAQ (reference sequence). The CDR3 is 16 residues long. Here the CDR3 DNA reads TGTGCCAGCAGCTTAGTCCTGGGCCCGATGAACACTGAAGCTTTCTTT. This translates into CASSLVLGPMNTEAFF.

Written as DNA, the CDR3 is TGCAGCGTTGAAGATCGACAGGGTATGAGCTATGGCTACACCTTC. It translates to CSVEDRQGMSYGYTF. The rearrangement uses TRBV29-1 and TRBJ1-2, with 7 bases that match TRBD1. V was pared by 0 bases and J by 4 bases, with 8 bases of the junction left unmatched. The CDR3 consists of 15 residues. Germline V gene sequence: CDR1 SQVTM, CDR2 ANQGSEA.

The chain carries TRBV9 and TRBJ2-7; the match to TRBD2 covers 11 bases. The V gene's germline CDR1 is SGDLS and CDR2 YYNGEE. The junction had 8 bases not matched to a gene; V was cut back by 0 bases and J by 0 bases. CDR3 size: 18 residues. CDR3 region: CASSVGSGRVLSSYEQYV. CDR3 in DNA: TGTGCCAGCAGCGTAGGTAGCGGGAGGGTCCTAAGCTCCTACGAGCAGTACGTC.

The gene calls are TRBV5-1 and TRBJ1-4; 11 nucleotides match TRBD1. Trimming cost V 4 bases and J 3 bases; bases outside gene matches: 5. The length of the CDR3 is 16 residues. From germline, CDR1 is SGHRS and CDR2 YFSETQ. CDR3 DNA sequence: TGCGCCAGCAGCCCAGGACAGGGGGCTTCTAATGAAAAACTGTTTTTT. The encoded protein is CASSPGQGASNEKLFF.

V is TRBV5-1 and J is TRBJ2-1; 9 bases fit TRBD2. This CDR3 region has 16 residues. The V gene end was trimmed by 3 bases and the J gene end by 0 bases; junction bases not matched to a gene: 4. Germline loops: CDR1 SGHRS, CDR2 YFSETQ. The CDR3 coding sequence is TGCGCCAGCAGCTCCCTAGCGGGGAGCTCCTACAATGAGCAGTTCTTC. This sequence encodes CASSSLAGSSYNEQFF. The variable domain in full, with the rest retrieved from reference TRBV5-1 and TRBJ2-1, is KAGVTQTPRYLIKTRGQQVTLSCSPISGHRSVSWYQQTPGQGLQFLFEYFSETQRNKGNFPGRFSGRQFSNSRSEMNVSTLELGDSALYLCASSSLAGSSYNEQFFGPGTRLTVL.

The genes are TRBV27 and TRBJ1-3; no firm D call. Germline values: CDR1 MNHEY, CDR2 SMNVEV (reference sequence). CDR3 length: 14 residues. Trimming left V 2 bases short and J 4 bases short, with 9 bases between. The CDR3 sequence: CASSLRAYGNTIYF. The CDR3 DNA reads TGTGCCAGCAGTTTAAGAGCTTACGGAAACACCATATATTTT.

For this clone: At one boundary the junction diverges from the germline segment, which might be a read error. This rearrangement joins TRBV29-1 to TRBJ2-3, with 7 bases lining up with TRBD1. The CDR3 contains 16 residues. Per germline, CDR1 SQVTM and CDR2 ANQGSEA. CDR3 sequence (DNA): TGCAGCGTTAAAGACAACCGGGACAGTAACACAGATACGCAGTATTTT. Amino acids: CSVKDNRDSNTDTQYF.

The chain couples TRBV4-1 to TRBJ1-6; D is possibly TRBD1 (6 bases). This CDR3 region has 18 residues. Trimming took 0 bases from V and 1 from J, leaving 13 bases between them. Per germline, CDR1 MGHRA and CDR2 YSYEKL. The CDR3 sequence is CASSQDPGGRSYNSPLHF. CDR3 coding DNA: TGCGCCAGCAGCCAAGATCCGGGGGGCCGGTCCTATAATTCACCCCTCCACTTT.

V gene TRBV5-1 combines with J gene TRBJ2-4; 7 bases fit TRBD1. J lost 6 bases, V lost 4 bases, and 7 bases had no gene match. The CDR3 totals 14 residues. CDR1 is SGHRS, CDR2 YFSETQ, per germline. DNA for the CDR3: TGCGCCAGCAGCCGAACAGGGGACCCAAACATTCAGTACTTC. Its translation: CASSRTGDPNIQYF.

The chain combines TRBV10-3 with TRBJ1-1; D call uncertain. The germline V gene encodes CDR1 ENHRY and CDR2 SYGVKD. V dropped 6 bases and J dropped 1 base, with 12 bases sitting between them. The CDR3 consists of 14 residues. DNA of the CDR3: TGTGCCATCAGGAAACAAGCGGGGAACACTGAAGCTTTCTTT. It translates to CAIRKQAGNTEAFF.

V and J are TRBV7-2 and TRBJ2-7; TRBD1 matches 8 bases. After removal of 1 base from V and 6 bases from J, the junction contained 2 bases not matched to a gene. The CDR3 has 13 residues. Germline V gene sequence: CDR1 SGHTA, CDR2 FQGNSA. The CDR3 DNA follows: TGTGCCAGCAGCTTAGGACAGGGGACCGAGCAGTACGTC. This encodes CASSLGQGTEQYV.

This chain connects TRBV6-5 to TRBJ1-5; tentative D call: TRBD1 (6 bases). Trimming cost V 5 bases and J 6 bases, with 11 bases left between them. CDR1 and CDR2 (germline): MNHEY, SVGAGI. CDR3 length: 13 amino acids. The CDR3 is CASSRQGSQPQHF. CDR3 coding DNA: TGTGCCAGCAGTCGTCAGGGGAGTCAGCCCCAGCATTTT.

The V and J genes are TRBV11-3 and TRBJ2-7; a possible D gene is TRBD2 (6 bases). V was clipped by 3 bases and J by 4 bases, with 25 bases between them. The CDR3 length is 18 residues. The germline gives CDR1 SGHNT, CDR2 YENEEA. CDR3 coding DNA: TGTGCCAGCAGCTTTCTCGTATTAACGGACTATAGAAGTTACGAGCAGTACTTC. It translates to CASSFLVLTDYRSYEQYF.

In DNA form, the CDR3 reads TGTGCCAGCTCACCGGGGCCCTCCACCAACTACGAGCAGTACGTC. Amino acids: CASSPGPSTNYEQYV. The chain couples TRBV18 to TRBJ2-7; D may be TRBD1 (5 bases). Germline-derived CDR1 and CDR2 are KGHSH and LQKENI. This CDR3 contains 15 residues. Trimming took off 3 bases at V and 3 bases at J, with 15 bases between the two ends.

The V call is TRBV6-1, the J call TRBJ1-6; the match to TRBD1 covers 7 bases. From germline, CDR1 is MNHNS and CDR2 SASEGT. The V segment lost 1 base and the J segment 9 bases; nucleotides outside the gene matches: 3. The CDR3 runs to 14 residues. The CDR3 is CASSEVGTASPLHF. CDR3 coding DNA: TGTGCCAGCAGTGAAGTAGGGACAGCTTCACCCCTCCACTTT.

The J gene is TRBJ1-2, the V gene TRBV7-2; 12 bases align to TRBD1. V shed 3 bases and J 7 bases; nucleotides not matched to a gene: 3. CDR3 length equals 14 residues. CDR1 and CDR2 from the germline V gene are SGHTA and FQGNSA. CDR3 nucleotides: TGTGCCAGCAGCTTGGGACAGGGGGCGCGTGGCTACACCTTC. It yields the protein CASSLGQGARGYTF.

V is TRBV9 and J is TRBJ1-2, with a tentative D call TRBD1 (5 bases). Trimming stripped 7 bases from V and 8 bases from J, with 18 bases between. The germline V gene encodes CDR1 SGDLS and CDR2 YYNGEE. This CDR3 is built from 13 residues. CDR3 nucleotide sequence: TGTGCCAGCTCTGCGGGGGATCGTATGGGCTACACCTTC. It is translated as CASSAGDRMGYTF.

The rearrangement links TRBV9 to TRBJ2-5, with D maybe TRBD2 (6 bases). In germline, CDR1 is SGDLS, CDR2 YYNGEE. This CDR3 region has 12 residues. Deletions cut 3 bases from V and 7 bases from J, with 10 bases between. CDR3 DNA: TGTGCCAGCAGCGAGGGGCGGGGGACCCAGTACTTC. Protein sequence: CASSEGRGTQYF.

The J gene is TRBJ2-3, the V gene TRBV28, with 10 bases aligning to TRBD2. Germline CDR1 MDHEN, CDR2 SYDVKM. The trim removed 5 bases at V and 6 bases at J, leaving 11 bases unmatched. The CDR3 loop spans 16 amino acids. The CDR3 loop is CASSPWTSGGMDTQYF. CDR3 bases: TGTGCCAGCAGTCCCTGGACTAGCGGTGGAATGGATACGCAGTATTTT.

The rearrangement links TRBV4-2 to TRBJ2-1; 11 bases match TRBD2. The CDR3 spans 16 residues. V lost 1 base to trimming and J lost 8 bases; unmatched junction nucleotides: 7. The germline CDR1 and CDR2 sequences are LGHNA and YNFKEQ. Here the CDR3 reads CASSQVAGGPTDEQFF. The CDR3 DNA follows: TGTGCCAGCAGCCAAGTAGCGGGGGGGCCCACGGATGAGCAGTTCTTC.

This chain joins TRBV25-1 and TRBJ2-5; unclear D gene. This CDR3 comprises 13 residues. Trimming removed 0 bases at V and 4 bases at J, with 6 bases between. Per the germline V gene, CDR1 is MGHDK and CDR2 is SYGVNS. CDR3 loop: CASSEYNGETQYF. Written as DNA, the CDR3 is TGTGCCAGCAGTGAATATAACGGAGAGACCCAGTACTTC.

J is TRBJ1-5 and V is TRBV6-4; D unresolved. Per the germline V gene, CDR1 is MRHNA and CDR2 is SNTAGT. The CDR3 covers 16 residues. V was pared by 4 bases and J by 0 bases, with 13 bases between. The CDR3 loop is CASSAAPGDSNQPQHF. CDR3 DNA sequence: TGTGCCAGCAGTGCCGCCCCCGGGGATAGCAATCAGCCCCAGCATTTT.

This clone has a handful of counts. CDR3 in amino acids: CASSTGQGIGNTIYF. The CDR3 bases are TGCGCCAGCAGCACGGGACAGGGGATCGGAAACACCATATATTTT. The genes are TRBV5-1 and TRBJ1-3; 10 bases are a match to TRBD1. The CDR3 totals 15 residues. From germline, CDR1 is SGHRS and CDR2 YFSETQ. J lost 4 bases, V lost 4 bases, and 5 bases had no gene match.

A few counts support this clone. This rearrangement joins TRBV29-1 to TRBJ2-2; 13 bases map to TRBD2. The CDR3 covers 15 residues. Unmatched junction bases numbered 1, after V lost 6 bases and J lost 0 bases. Per germline, CDR1 SQVTM and CDR2 ANQGSEA. The CDR3 spells CSVGTSGTNTGELFF. Here the CDR3 DNA reads TGCAGCGTCGGGACTAGCGGGACGAACACCGGGGAGCTGTTTTTT.

This chain links TRBV15 with TRBJ1-3; D unclear. This CDR3 is 16 amino acids long. V lost 1 base to trimming and J lost 0 bases, with 10 bases between them. The V gene's germline CDR1 is LNHNV and CDR2 YYDKDF (reference sequence). The CDR3 coding sequence is TGTGCCACCAGCAGAGCCGACTTGCGCTCTGGAAACACCATATATTTT. Amino acids: CATSRADLRSGNTIYF.

The chain carries TRBV6-6 and TRBJ1-4; D not certain. CDR3 length: 13 amino acids. Germline V gives CDR1 MNHNY, CDR2 SVGAGI (reference sequence). V lost 6 bases, J lost 7 bases, and 12 bases lay in between. CDR3 region: CASSLIGGEKLFF. The DNA for the CDR3 is TGTGCCAGCAGCCTTATTGGCGGTGAAAAACTGTTTTTT.

The V and J genes are TRBV10-1 and TRBJ1-3; 9 positions match TRBD1. V trimming: 4 bases; J trimming: 0 bases; junction bases outside the gene matches: 7. This CDR3 is 17 amino acids long. The germline V gene encodes CDR1 WNHNN and CDR2 SYGVQD (reference sequence). The CDR3 DNA sequence: TGCGCCAGCAGTGTTGGGACAGGGTTCAACTCTGGAAACACCATATATTTT. It is translated as CASSVGTGFNSGNTIYF.

The DNA for the CDR3 is TGTGCCAGCAGTTTATCGGGGGGAATTGAGACCCAGTACTTC. It is translated as CASSLSGGIETQYF. The chain links TRBV27 to TRBJ2-5, with D possibly TRBD2 on 6 matching bases. This CDR3 spans 14 amino acids. V dropped 0 bases and J dropped 5 bases, with 10 bases sitting between them. CDR1 and CDR2 (germline): MNHEY, SMNVEV (reference sequence).

This clone showed up just a few times. This chain uses TRBV7-9 with TRBJ1-2; 11 positions match TRBD1. After removal of 3 bases from V and 7 bases from J, the junction contained 1 base not matched to a gene. CDR1 is SEHNR and CDR2 is FQNEAQ in the germline V gene (reference sequence). The CDR3 is made up of 13 amino acids. The CDR3 nucleotides are TGTGCCAGCAGCTTTGGGACAGGGGGTGGCTACACCTTC. Its protein is CASSFGTGGGYTF.